This T cell receptor (beta chain) was captured in a study of T cell changes during pregnancy in multiple sclerosis. In this sample, this clone turned up once. Here immunoSEQ multiplex PCR was the method, and the copy in TCRdb shows in-frame clones only, minus some. The table records fewer than 90,000 clones, 90% to 95% of them present only once. The CDR3 is 16 residues long. Germline-derived CDR1 and CDR2 are MNHEY and SVGAGI. The ends lost 4 bases at V and 4 bases at J; junction bases unmatched: 9. Sample: peripheral blood, taken after pregnancy. The V call is TRBV6-5, the J call TRBJ2-7, with 11 bases identical to TRBD1. This TCR derives from a female donor in good health, enrolled as a control in a pregnancy study. As DNA, the CDR3 is TGTGCCAGCAGTTGGCGGGCCGGGACAGGGGGGTACGAGCAGTACTTC. Amino acids: CASSWRAGTGGYEQYF.